These 28 T cell receptor beta chains originate from one sample sequenced in a study of T cell responses to AZD1222 COVID-19 vaccine. Sequenced by immunoSEQ multiplex PCR; TCRdb stores in-frame clones only, minus some. This sample yields 120,000 or so clones, of which about nine tenths are seen a single time; about 4% belongs to the top ten. This specimen was peripheral blood, taken on day 0 of MenACWY control vaccination. These receptors were obtained from an adult in good health.

V is TRBV7-2 and J is TRBJ2-1, with 12 positions matching TRBD2. V shed 4 bases, J shed 0 bases, and the junction held 10 bases outside the gene matches. The germline CDR1 and CDR2 sequences are SGHTA and FQGNSA. This CDR3 is built from 19 residues. This CDR3 is CASSSPTSGRRSSYNEQFF. The CDR3 DNA sequence: TGTGCCAGCAGCTCCCCGACTAGCGGGAGAAGGAGCTCCTACAATGAGCAGTTCTTC.

This clone was detected a few times. The V call is TRBV4-2, the J call TRBJ2-2; 9 nucleotides line up with TRBD2. The junction had 3 bases not matched to a gene; V was cut back by 4 bases and J by 3 bases. CDR1 is LGHNA, CDR2 YNFKEQ, per germline. CDR3 length: 15 residues. The CDR3 nucleotides are TGTGCCAGCAGCCTGCGGGAGGGCCACACCGGGGAGCTGTTTTTT. Residues: CASSLREGHTGELFF.

CDR3 protein: CASSQLAGGFGDTQYF. DNA for the CDR3: TGCGCCAGCAGCCAATTAGCGGGAGGATTTGGCGATACGCAGTATTTT. The chain couples TRBV4-1 to TRBJ2-3, with 10 bases matching TRBD2. V was pared by 2 bases and J by 6 bases, with 8 bases of the junction left unmatched. CDR3 length: 16 amino acids. Germline CDR1 MGHRA, CDR2 YSYEKL.

This clone was picked up one time. This chain connects TRBV5-1 to TRBJ1-4; 9 positions agree with TRBD1. Germline CDR1 and CDR2: SGHRS and YFSETQ. There are 15 residues in the CDR3. Losses at the gene ends were 3 bases for V and 8 bases for J; bases not matched to a gene: 8. The CDR3 loop reads CASSSMTGGHEKLFF. The CDR3 nucleotides read TGCGCCAGCAGCTCGATGACAGGGGGGCACGAAAAACTGTTTTTT. Full variable domain (missing parts from reference TRBV5-1 and TRBJ1-4): KAGVTQTPRYLIKTRGQQVTLSCSPISGHRSVSWYQQTPGQGLQFLFEYFSETQRNKGNFPGRFSGRQFSNSRSEMNVSTLELGDSALYLCASSSMTGGHEKLFFGSGTQLSVL.

The table lists this clone with a few counts. The chain employs TRBV6-4 and TRBJ2-3; 7 bases are shared with TRBD2. V shed 6 bases and J 0 bases; nucleotides not matched to a gene: 6. The CDR3 loop spans 15 amino acids. In germline, CDR1 is MRHNA, CDR2 SNTAGT. CDR3 DNA sequence: TGTGCCAGCAGCATACAAGCGGGGAGCACAGATACGCAGTATTTT. This gives the protein CASSIQAGSTDTQYF.

The genes are TRBV19 and TRBJ2-3; 7 nucleotides match TRBD2. The V segment lost 5 bases and the J segment 2 bases; nucleotides outside the gene matches: 10. The germline V gene has CDR1 LNHDA and CDR2 SQIVND (reference sequence). CDR3 length: 16 residues. CDR3 region: CASSSRRGGTTDTQYF. For the CDR3, the DNA is TGTGCCAGTAGTTCCCGTCGCGGGGGTACCACAGATACGCAGTATTTT.

The chain links TRBV19 to TRBJ1-5, with a weak D call TRBD1 (6 bases). Trimming shortened V by 2 bases and J by 7 bases, and 12 bases separated the two germline ends. Germline V gives CDR1 LNHDA, CDR2 SQIVND (reference sequence). This CDR3 comprises 14 residues. The CDR3 is CASSILGTPQPQHF. CDR3 nucleotides: TGTGCCAGTAGTATACTTGGGACACCACAGCCCCAGCATTTT.

The genes are TRBV25-1 and TRBJ2-5; 8 nucleotides match TRBD1. The CDR3 contains 12 residues. Germline V gives CDR1 MGHDK, CDR2 SYGVNS. V lost 10 bases, J lost 8 bases, and 9 bases stayed unmatched. This CDR3 is CATRWGQATQYF. The CDR3 DNA follows: TGTGCCACGAGGTGGGGACAGGCAACCCAGTACTTC.

The chain uses TRBV20-1 and TRBJ2-1, with D perhaps matching TRBD1 (5 bases). The CDR3 totals 11 residues. Between the trimmed V and J ends, which lost 2 bases and 8 bases, there was a span of 7 bases. From germline, CDR1 is DFQATT and CDR2 SNEGSKA (reference sequence). CDR3 protein: CSARRGYEQFF. Written as DNA, the CDR3 is TGCAGTGCTAGAAGGGGCTATGAGCAGTTCTTC.

A few counts support this clone. DNA for the CDR3: TGTGCCAGCAGAAAAGGGGGCGCTGAGTATGGCTACACCTTC. Amino acid sequence: CASRKGGAEYGYTF. The chain recombines TRBV11-2 with TRBJ1-2, with 7 bases that match TRBD1. The germline V gene encodes CDR1 SGHAT and CDR2 FQNNGV. The CDR3 runs 14 residues. Unmatched junction bases numbered 9, after V lost 6 bases and J lost 5 bases.

The rearrangement joins TRBV5-1 to TRBJ2-1, with 10 nucleotides matching TRBD1. This CDR3 region has 15 residues. V shed 4 bases, J shed 2 bases, and the junction held 3 bases outside the gene matches. Germline values: CDR1 SGHRS, CDR2 YFSETQ. The CDR3 protein is CASSAGQGTYNEQFF. The CDR3 coding sequence is TGCGCCAGCAGCGCGGGACAGGGGACCTACAATGAGCAGTTCTTC.

J is TRBJ1-2 and V is TRBV6-5; 9 nucleotides agree with TRBD1. The V gene end was trimmed by 10 bases and the J gene end by 2 bases; junction bases not matched to a gene: 11. The CDR3 spans 15 residues. Germline lookup yields CDR1 MNHEY and CDR2 SVGAGI. CDR3 residues: CATRDRASSNYGYTF. CDR3 DNA sequence: TGTGCCACACGGGACAGGGCTTCTTCGAACTATGGCTACACCTTC.

The chain is built from TRBV9 and TRBJ1-2; D uncertain. The V gene lost 1 base and the J gene lost 4 bases, with 11 bases spanning the gap. There are 14 residues in the CDR3. Germline V CDR1 and CDR2: SGDLS, YYNGEE. CDR3 coding DNA: TGTGCCAGCAGCGTAAAGACGGGCCCCTATGGCTACACCTTC. Translated: CASSVKTGPYGYTF.

There are a few counts of this clone. The chain joins TRBV21-1 to TRBJ2-7; no DNA check was done on the table's D call, TRBD2. TRBV21-1 is marked as a pseudogene. The CDR3 extends over 15 amino acids. The CDR3 nucleotides read TGTGCCAGCAGCAAATTTCGGGCAGGAGGCTACGAGCAGTACGTC. This encodes CASSKFRAGGYEQYV.

The V gene is TRBV7-3, the J gene TRBJ2-3; D gene unclear. V shed 3 bases and J shed 2 bases, with 6 bases lying between them. The length of the CDR3 is 13 residues. Germline CDR1 reads SGHTA; CDR2 reads FQGTGA. The CDR3 DNA reads as TGTGCCAGCAGCTTTGACCCCACAGATACGCAGTATTTT. This codes for CASSFDPTDTQYF. Full variable domain (missing parts from reference TRBV7-3 and TRBJ2-3): GAGVSQTPSNKVTEKGKYVELRCDPISGHTALYWYRQSLGQGPEFLIYFQGTGAADDSGLPNDRFFAVRPEGSVSTLKIQRTERGDSAVYLCASSFDPTDTQYFGPGTRLTVL.

The J gene is TRBJ2-5, the V gene TRBV7-8; maybe TRBD2 (5 bases). Germline-derived CDR1 and CDR2 are SGHVS and FQNEAQ. V lost 2 bases to trimming and J lost 3 bases, with 16 bases between them. This CDR3 is 16 amino acids long. The CDR3 is CASSLTGLRAEETQYF. CDR3 bases: TGTGCCAGCAGCTTAACGGGATTAAGGGCAGAAGAGACCCAGTACTTC.

V is TRBV5-4 and J is TRBJ1-6; D might be TRBD1 (6 bases). This CDR3 has 13 amino acids. Germline values: CDR1 SGHNT, CDR2 YYREEE (reference sequence). Trimming removed 4 bases at V and 11 bases at J, with 13 bases between. The CDR3 DNA reads as TGTGCCAGCAGCGTTACAGGGCTAACACCCCTCCACTTT. It translates to CASSVTGLTPLHF.

This clone was seen a few times. This sequence joins TRBV11-2 and TRBJ1-6; 8 positions match TRBD1. The CDR3 loop spans 17 amino acids. Germline values: CDR1 SGHAT, CDR2 FQNNGV. V lost 5 bases to trimming and J lost 0 bases; unmatched junction nucleotides: 6. CDR3 DNA sequence: TGTGCCAGCAGCCGGACAGGGCGGATCTCCTATAATTCACCCCTCCACTTT. It translates to CASSRTGRISYNSPLHF.

This clone was seen just once. This chain joins TRBV29-1 and TRBJ2-7, with D hard to call. The germline gives CDR1 SQVTM, CDR2 ANQGSEA. The CDR3 has 11 residues. V dropped 7 bases and J dropped 3 bases, with 10 bases sitting between them. The CDR3 region has the DNA TGCAGCGCCGTAACCGTCTACGAGCAGTACTTC. Amino acids: CSAVTVYEQYF.

This clone was picked up one time. The chain combines TRBV6-6 with TRBJ2-3; D is ambiguous. In germline, CDR1 is MNHNY, CDR2 SVGAGI (reference sequence). Deletions cut 5 bases from V and 2 bases from J, with 8 bases between. This CDR3 spans 13 amino acids. In DNA form, the CDR3 reads TGTGCCAGCAGTACTGAATCCACAGATACGCAGTATTTT. This sequence encodes CASSTESTDTQYF.

CDR3 sequence reads: CASSLMDRVNQPQHF. CDR3 coding DNA: TGTGCCAGCAGTTTAATGGACAGGGTCAATCAGCCCCAGCATTTT. The chain recombines TRBV28 with TRBJ1-5; 8 nucleotides agree with TRBD1. Per germline, CDR1 MDHEN and CDR2 SYDVKM. The length of the CDR3 is 15 residues. With 2 bases clipped from V and 3 bases from J, the junction kept 3 bases outside the gene matches.

J is TRBJ2-1 and V is TRBV10-2; D is unresolved. There are 11 residues in the CDR3. Trimming cost V 8 bases and J 10 bases, with 12 bases left between them. The germline V gene has CDR1 WSHSY and CDR2 SAAADI. The CDR3 DNA is TGCGCCAGCTCCTTAGCCGACGAGCAGTTCTTC. The encoded protein is CASSLADEQFF.

Concerning this clone itself: The same CDR3 also results from other DNA sequences found in this sample. This chain joins TRBV28 and TRBJ2-7; D is unclear. Germline loops: CDR1 MDHEN, CDR2 SYDVKM. The CDR3 covers 12 residues. V lost 4 bases and J lost 1, with 5 bases in between. The CDR3 here is CASSSDSYEQYF. The CDR3 region has the DNA TGTGCCAGCAGTTCCGATTCCTACGAGCAGTACTTC.

The chain has TRBV28 and TRBJ2-2, with 8 bases matching TRBD1. Germline trimming cut 1 base from V and 5 bases from J; bases unmatched to any gene: 6. The CDR3 length is 16 residues. Per the germline V gene, CDR1 is MDHEN and CDR2 is SYDVKM. The CDR3 region is CASSLSGQARTGELFF. CDR3 DNA sequence: TGTGCCAGCAGTTTATCGGGACAGGCGCGGACCGGGGAGCTGTTTTTT.

The rearrangement links TRBV18 to TRBJ1-2; no firm D call. From germline, CDR1 is KGHSH and CDR2 LQKENI. Trimming took off 0 bases at V and 4 bases at J, with 15 bases between the two ends. The CDR3 length is 16 residues. CDR3 bases: TGTGCCAGCTCACCACCCTCGGGGAAGGTACTCTATGGCTACACCTTC. As protein: CASSPPSGKVLYGYTF.

The chain is built from TRBV6-5 and TRBJ1-3, with D perhaps TRBD1 (6 bases). Trimming removed 4 bases at V and 4 bases at J, with 11 bases between. The CDR3 has 14 amino acids. Germline CDR1 is MNHEY and CDR2 is SVGAGI. CDR3 coding DNA: TGTGCCAGCAGTTCTCAAAGGGGGGGAAACACCATATATTTT. This gives the protein CASSSQRGGNTIYF.

The chain combines TRBV24-1 with TRBJ2-7; TRBD1 or TRBD2 may be the D gene (6 bases each). CDR1 is KGHDR, CDR2 SFDVKD, per germline. Trimming stripped 3 bases from V and 2 bases from J, with 10 bases between. The length of the CDR3 is 14 residues. Here the CDR3 reads CATSDGGGTYEQYF. For the CDR3, the DNA is TGTGCCACCAGTGATGGAGGGGGAACCTACGAGCAGTACTTC.

V usage is TRBV6-1 and J usage is TRBJ1-4; tentative D call: TRBD1 (6 bases). The germline V gene has CDR1 MNHNS and CDR2 SASEGT. This CDR3 is built from 17 residues. V shed 2 bases and J shed 6 bases, with 19 bases lying between them. The CDR3 sequence: CASSESINGGPDEKLFF. DNA of the CDR3: TGTGCCAGCAGTGAAAGCATTAACGGGGGGCCTGATGAAAAACTGTTTTTT.